This T cell receptor beta chain was found in a study of OX40 agonist ivuxolimab in advanced cancers. General study points: Partial responders at 0.1-3.0 mg/kg had among the lowest clonal expansion. The CD4+ and CD8+ T cells in the blood had expanded clonally by week 6 at 0.1 to 3.0 mg/kg.

Repertoires were generated with immunoSEQ multiplex PCR, while TCRdb's copy carries only in-frame clones and drops some. The profile covers 40,000 to 45,000 clones, with around 91% appearing a single time and about 4.5% taken by the ten largest. The CDR3 is made up of 20 amino acids. Germline values: CDR1 SGDLS, CDR2 YYNGEE. The ends lost 3 bases at V and 4 bases at J; junction bases unmatched: 18. If patients had autoimmune disease history or systemic immunosuppression, they were excluded. The study sampled blood at baseline, cycle 4 day 1, and cycle 7 day 1. Concerning this clone itself: What it binds is unknown.

The V call is TRBV9, the J call TRBJ2-6, with 8 positions matching TRBD2. The starting material was CD4+ or CD8+ T cells sorted from blood, obtained in a trial of the OX40 agonist ivuxolimab. The TCR sequence derives from an adult with an advanced solid tumor such as melanoma, head and neck, liver or kidney cancer. This chain's CDR3 is CASSGPGLAGAAPGANVLTF. CDR3 nucleotide sequence: TGTGCCAGCAGCGGTCCAGGGCTAGCGGGTGCTGCCCCCGGGGCCAACGTCCTGACTTTC.